One and the same sample provided the 10 T cell receptor beta chains below, sequenced in a study of spatial heterogeneity in lung cancer. Specified time point: sample taken at primary tumor resection. No cell sorting; template was whole RNA from tumor, lung tissue or PBMC. TCRdb re-derived calls from the 5' RACE reads in MiXCR, one entry per CDR3 protein. The sample includes some 52,000 distinct CDR3 sequences, under 7.5% seen only once; the top ten take approximately 2.9%. The sample consisted of PBMCs, taken at surgery. Receptors were obtained from a female donor with early-stage non-small cell lung cancer.

This clonotype was detected many times. The chain uses TRBV10-3 and TRBJ1-5, with a weak D call TRBD1 (5 bases). Germline V CDR1 and CDR2: ENHRY, SYGVKD. The CDR3 is made up of 12 amino acids. V lost 8 bases and J 6 bases, leaving 11 bases between the germline ends. Written as DNA, the CDR3 is TGTGCCATCTCTCGCGGGACTCAGCCCCAGCATTTT. As protein: CAISRGTQPQHF.

This clonotype showed up many times. The CDR3: CASSEGGGDDTEAFF. The CDR3 region has the DNA TGTGCCAGCAGCGAAGGGGGAGGGGATGACACTGAAGCTTTCTTT. The V call is TRBV7-3, the J call TRBJ1-1, with D perhaps matching TRBD1 (6 bases). In germline, CDR1 is SGHTA, CDR2 FQGTGA. The CDR3 spans 15 residues. The V end lost 5 bases, the J end lost 3 bases, and 16 bases lay between the germline ends.

This clonotype has a handful of counts. The chain carries TRBV18 and TRBJ2-7, with D perhaps being TRBD1 or TRBD2 (5 bases each). Per germline, CDR1 KGHSH and CDR2 LQKENI. The CDR3 is 16 residues long. V gave up 2 bases and J gave up 8 bases, with 22 bases separating them. CDR3 nucleotides: TGTGCCAGCTCACCAGTGGCCCCCGGGGCAGGATTGCAGCAGTACTTC. The encoded protein is CASSPVAPGAGLQQYF.

This clonotype was detected many times. The CDR3 protein is CASSLLGLVGNQPQHF. The CDR3 nucleotides read TGTGCCAGCAGCTTACTCGGGTTGGTTGGGAATCAGCCCCAGCATTTT. This rearrangement joins TRBV7-8 to TRBJ1-5; no reliable D call. CDR1 and CDR2 from the germline V gene are SGHVS and FQNEAQ. V shed 2 bases and J shed 4 bases, with 15 bases lying between them. The CDR3 loop spans 16 amino acids.

This clonotype was counted ten times or more. The chain uses TRBV4-1 and TRBJ1-2, with unresolved D. CDR3 size: 15 residues. The V end lost 0 bases, the J end lost 8 bases, and 16 bases lay between the germline ends. Germline-derived CDR1 and CDR2 are MGHRA and YSYEKL. CDR3 in amino acids: CASSQDRRPHLGYTF. CDR3 DNA: TGCGCCAGCAGCCAAGATCGTCGCCCACATCTCGGCTACACCTTC.

This clonotype was counted ten times or more. The rearrangement uses TRBV2 and TRBJ2-7; 12 bases are shared with TRBD1. Germline V lookup: CDR1 SNHLY, CDR2 FYNNEI. After removal of 9 bases from V and 5 bases from J, the junction contained 8 bases not matched to a gene. The CDR3 runs 14 residues. As DNA, the CDR3 is TGTGCCAGGGGGGACAGGGGGCTTTTTCACGAGCAGTACTTC. This encodes CARGDRGLFHEQYF.

This clonotype was seen repeatedly, ten times or more. This chain connects TRBV7-6 to TRBJ2-7, with 11 bases lining up with TRBD1. V lost 5 bases and J lost 7; bases outside the gene matches: 10. Germline V lookup: CDR1 SGHVS, CDR2 FNYEAQ. The CDR3 loop spans 15 amino acids. CDR3 sequence reads: CASSPWTGGAGEQYF. The CDR3 DNA sequence: TGTGCCAGCAGCCCCTGGACAGGGGGCGCGGGTGAGCAGTACTTC.

This clonotype was seen repeatedly, ten times or more. The chain is built from TRBV7-8 and TRBJ2-7; no firm D call. V lost 5 bases and J 6 bases, leaving 11 bases between the germline ends. The length of the CDR3 is 12 residues. Germline V gene sequence: CDR1 SGHVS, CDR2 FQNEAQ. The CDR3 sequence: CASSPTPAEQYF. The CDR3 DNA follows: TGTGCCAGCAGCCCCACCCCAGCCGAGCAGTACTTC. Full variable domain (outside the CDR3, taken from reference TRBV7-8 and TRBJ2-7): GAGVSQSPRYKVAKRGQDVALRCDPISGHVSLFWYQQALGQGPEFLTYFQNEAQLDKSGLPSDRFFAERPEGSVSTLKIQRTQQEDSAVYLCASSPTPAEQYFGPGTRLTVT.

The table lists this clonotype with a few counts. The J gene is TRBJ2-1, the V gene TRBV18, with 9 bases that match TRBD1. Germline V gene data show CDR1 as KGHSH and CDR2 as LQKENI. CDR3 length equals 16 residues. Losses at the gene ends were 4 bases for V and 4 bases for J; bases not matched to a gene: 8. DNA for the CDR3: TGTGCCAGCTCACTCTCCGGGACAGGGTTGTACAATGAGCAGTTCTTC. Encoded protein: CASSLSGTGLYNEQFF.

V is TRBV7-9 and J is TRBJ2-1; 8 nucleotides line up with TRBD2. The CDR3 totals 15 residues. CDR1 and CDR2 from the germline V gene are SEHNR and FQNEAQ (reference sequence). Germline trimming cut 4 bases from V and 7 bases from J; bases unmatched to any gene: 9. As DNA, the CDR3 is TGTGCCAGCAGCTCCGGGGGGGCAAGGGTGAATGAGCAGTTCTTC. Residues: CASSSGGARVNEQFF.